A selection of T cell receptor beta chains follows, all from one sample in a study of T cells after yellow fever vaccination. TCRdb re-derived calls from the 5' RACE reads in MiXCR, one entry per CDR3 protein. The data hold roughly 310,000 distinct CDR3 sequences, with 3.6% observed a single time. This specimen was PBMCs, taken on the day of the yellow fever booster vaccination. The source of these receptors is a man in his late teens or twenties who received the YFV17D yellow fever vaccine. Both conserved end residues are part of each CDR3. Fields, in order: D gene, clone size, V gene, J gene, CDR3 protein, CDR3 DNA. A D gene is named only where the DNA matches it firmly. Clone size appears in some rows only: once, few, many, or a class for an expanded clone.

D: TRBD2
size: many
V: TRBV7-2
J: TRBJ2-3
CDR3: CASSLTSEGSTDTQYF
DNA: TGTGCCAGCAGCCTGACTAGCGAAGGGAGCACAGATACGCAGTATTTT

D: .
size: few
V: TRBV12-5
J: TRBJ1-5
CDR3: CASGLFLSSYSNQPQHF
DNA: TGTGCTAGTGGTTTGTTCCTATCGTCCTATAGCAATCAGCCCCAGCATTTT

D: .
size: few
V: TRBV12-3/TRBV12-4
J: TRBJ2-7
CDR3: CASSLGAFSYEQYF
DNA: TGTGCCAGCAGTTTAGGAGCTTTCTCCTACGAGCAGTACTTC

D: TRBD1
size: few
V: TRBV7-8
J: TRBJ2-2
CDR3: CASSLPLGQGSTGELFF
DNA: TGTGCCAGCAGCTTACCCCTAGGACAGGGTTCGACCGGGGAGCTGTTTTTT

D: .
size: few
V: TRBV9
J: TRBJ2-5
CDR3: CASSAAGTDQETQYF
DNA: TGTGCCAGCAGCGCCGCCGGGACGGACCAAGAGACCCAGTACTTC

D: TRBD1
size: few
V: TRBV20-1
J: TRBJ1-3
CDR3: CSASRWGQGRESGNTIYF
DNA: TGCAGTGCTAGTCGGTGGGGACAGGGGAGGGAATCTGGAAACACCATATATTTT

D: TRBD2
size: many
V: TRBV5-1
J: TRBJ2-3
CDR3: CASSQRLAGSDTQYF
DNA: TGCGCCAGCAGCCAGAGACTAGCGGGGTCAGATACGCAGTATTTT

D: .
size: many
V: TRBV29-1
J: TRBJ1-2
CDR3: CSVEQNGDGYTF
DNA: TGCAGCGTTGAACAGAACGGGGATGGCTACACCTTC

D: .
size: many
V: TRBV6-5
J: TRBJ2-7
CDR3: CASSYTGGHPVGEQYF
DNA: TGTGCCAGCAGTTACACTGGCGGACACCCGGTGGGGGAGCAGTACTTC

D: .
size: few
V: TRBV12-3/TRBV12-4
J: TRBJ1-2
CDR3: CALSWRGFAHNGYTF
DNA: TGTGCCCTATCGTGGCGGGGCTTCGCCCATAACGGCTACACCTTC

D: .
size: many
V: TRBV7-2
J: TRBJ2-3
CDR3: CASSFRVGPTDTQYF
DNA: TGTGCCAGCAGCTTTCGGGTCGGGCCCACAGATACGCAGTATTTT

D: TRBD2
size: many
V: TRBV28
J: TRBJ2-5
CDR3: CASSLGAPGLAGAYLQETQYF
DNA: TGTGCCAGCAGTTTGGGGGCGCCGGGACTAGCGGGGGCTTACCTCCAAGAGACCCAGTACTTC

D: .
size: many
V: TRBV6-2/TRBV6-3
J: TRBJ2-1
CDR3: CASRADAAYNEQFF
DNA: TGTGCCAGCAGAGCGGACGCAGCCTACAATGAGCAGTTCTTC

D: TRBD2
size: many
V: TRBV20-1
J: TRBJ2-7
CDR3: CSASKGTSDAYEQYF
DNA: TGCAGTGCTAGCAAAGGGACTAGCGATGCCTACGAGCAGTACTTC

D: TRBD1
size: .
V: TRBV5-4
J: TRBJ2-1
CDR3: CASSFDRENEQFF
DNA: TGTGCCAGCAGCTTCGACAGGGAGAATGAGCAGTTCTTC

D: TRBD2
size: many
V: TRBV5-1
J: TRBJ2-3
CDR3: CASSTTGLVVSSTDTQYF
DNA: TGCGCCAGCAGCACTACGGGACTAGTAGTCTCTAGCACAGATACGCAGTATTTT

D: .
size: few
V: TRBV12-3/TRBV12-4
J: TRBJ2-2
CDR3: CASRPWGRDTGELFF
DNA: TGTGCCAGCCGGCCTTGGGGGCGAGACACCGGGGAGCTGTTTTTT

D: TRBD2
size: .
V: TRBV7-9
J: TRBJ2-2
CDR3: CASRNSGGGTGELFF
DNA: TGTGCCAGCAGGAATAGCGGGGGAGGCACCGGGGAGCTGTTTTTT

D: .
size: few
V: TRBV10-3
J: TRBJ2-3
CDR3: CAISERRAYTDTQYF
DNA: TGTGCCATCAGTGAGCGCAGAGCCTACACAGATACGCAGTATTTT

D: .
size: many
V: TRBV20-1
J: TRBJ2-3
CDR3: CSAAAYPTDTQYF
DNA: TGCAGTGCCGCCGCCTACCCCACAGATACGCAGTATTTT

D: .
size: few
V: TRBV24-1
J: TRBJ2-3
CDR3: CATSDSTDTQYF
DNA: TGTGCCACCAGTGACTCCACAGATACGCAGTATTTT

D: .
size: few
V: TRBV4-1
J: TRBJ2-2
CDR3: CASSPLRGGGERAGELFF
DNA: TGCGCCAGCAGCCCGCTACGCGGAGGGGGGGAGAGGGCCGGGGAGCTGTTTTTT

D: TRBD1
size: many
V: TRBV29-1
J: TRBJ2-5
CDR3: CSVAGTVQETQYF
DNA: TGCAGCGTTGCAGGGACAGTCCAAGAGACCCAGTACTTC

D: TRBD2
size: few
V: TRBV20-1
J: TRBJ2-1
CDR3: CSAREREHYNEQFF
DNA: TGCAGTGCTAGAGAGCGGGAGCACTACAATGAGCAGTTCTTC

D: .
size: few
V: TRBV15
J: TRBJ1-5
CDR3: CATSRELGGGNQPQHF
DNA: TGTGCCACCAGCAGAGAGCTCGGGGGAGGTAATCAGCCCCAGCATTTT

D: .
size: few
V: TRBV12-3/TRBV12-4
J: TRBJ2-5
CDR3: CASRRPGAQETQYF
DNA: TGTGCCAGCAGAAGGCCGGGAGCTCAAGAGACCCAGTACTTC

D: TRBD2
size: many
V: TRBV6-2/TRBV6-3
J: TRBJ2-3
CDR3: CASSRLAGTYSTDTQYF
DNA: TGTGCCAGCAGCCGACTAGCGGGGACGTACAGCACAGATACGCAGTATTTT

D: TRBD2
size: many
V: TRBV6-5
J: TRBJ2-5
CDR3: CASSYDERGRETQYF
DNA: TGTGCCAGCAGTTACGACGAGCGGGGGCGGGAGACCCAGTACTTC

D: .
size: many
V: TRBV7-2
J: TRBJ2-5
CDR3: CASSLGWEETQYF
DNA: TGTGCCAGCAGCTTAGGTTGGGAAGAGACCCAGTACTTC

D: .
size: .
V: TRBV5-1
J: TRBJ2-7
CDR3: CASSLTQGVNEQYF
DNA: TGCGCCAGCAGCTTGACCCAGGGTGTGAACGAGCAGTACTTC

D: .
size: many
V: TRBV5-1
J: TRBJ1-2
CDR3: CASSLAGRWSYGYTF
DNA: TGCGCCAGCAGCTTGGCAGGACGATGGAGCTATGGCTACACCTTC

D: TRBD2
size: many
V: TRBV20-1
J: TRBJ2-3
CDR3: CSAETSGARTDTQYF
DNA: TGCAGTGCTGAGACTAGCGGGGCCCGCACAGATACGCAGTATTTT

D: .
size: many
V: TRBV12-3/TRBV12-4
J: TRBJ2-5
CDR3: CASSPTGGPSYQETQYF
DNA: TGTGCCAGCAGCCCAACCGGGGGGCCATCGTACCAAGAGACCCAGTACTTC

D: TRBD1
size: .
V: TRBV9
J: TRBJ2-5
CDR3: CASSPAGTGNTQYF
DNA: TGTGCCAGCAGCCCAGCGGGGACAGGGAATACCCAGTACTTC

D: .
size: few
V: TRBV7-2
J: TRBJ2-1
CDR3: CASSQYGGQFF
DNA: TGTGCCAGCAGCCAATATGGGGGGCAGTTCTTC